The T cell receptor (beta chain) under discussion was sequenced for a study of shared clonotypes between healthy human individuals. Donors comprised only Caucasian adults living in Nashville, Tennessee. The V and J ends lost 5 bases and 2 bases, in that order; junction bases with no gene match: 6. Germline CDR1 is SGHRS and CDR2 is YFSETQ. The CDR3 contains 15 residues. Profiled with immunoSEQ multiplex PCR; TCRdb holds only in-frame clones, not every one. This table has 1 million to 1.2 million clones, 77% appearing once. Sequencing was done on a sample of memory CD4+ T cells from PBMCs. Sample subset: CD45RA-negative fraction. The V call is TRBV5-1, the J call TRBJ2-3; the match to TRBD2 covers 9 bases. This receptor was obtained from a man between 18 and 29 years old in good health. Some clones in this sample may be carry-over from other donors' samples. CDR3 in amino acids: CASRISGSHTDTQYF. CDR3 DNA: TGCGCCAGCAGAATTAGCGGGAGTCACACAGATACGCAGTATTTT.